This entry lists 3 T cell receptor beta chains sequenced from one sample in a study of CXCR3-negative and CXCR3-positive naive CD8 T cells. Which antigens these TCRs recognize remains unknown. Study observations and caveats: Researchers report that CXCR3-positive naive cells carry more hydrophobic TRB CDR3s than CXCR3-negative naive cells.

Libraries of TRB cDNA were made by 5' RACE and carried UMIs. With the 5' RACE reads reprocessed, TCRdb shows one record per CDR3 protein and no DNA. The record lists 150,000 to 170,000 distinct CDR3 sequences, of which the ten most abundant hold nearly 0.5%. The specimen sequenced was naive CXCR3+ CD8+ T cells from blood. Regarding subset: CD45RO-CCR7+CD27+CD95- naive CD8+ T cells expressing CXCR3 (TNR3+). The receptors originated from a human donor in good health. Some clones in this sample may be carry-over from other donors' samples.

CDR3 protein: CASSLGGSNQPQHF. J is TRBJ1-5 and V is TRBV12-3 or TRBV12-4; TCRdb's D call, TRBD1, is unchecked because there is no DNA. CDR3 length: 14 amino acids.

CDR3 protein: CASGGGIFDTQYF. The chain uses TRBV14 and TRBJ2-3; TCRdb outputs TRBD1, but without DNA this stays unchecked. Germline-derived CDR1 and CDR2 are SGHDN and FVKESK. CDR3 size: 13 residues.

The chain recombines TRBV6-5 with TRBJ1-1. This CDR3 region has 14 residues. Germline values: CDR1 MNHEY, CDR2 SVGAGI. Here the CDR3 reads CASSYISGTTEAFF.